This T cell receptor beta chain came from a study of blood T cells in healthy people across ages. The CDR3 is made up of 12 amino acids. V was clipped by 4 bases and J by 12 bases, with 13 bases between them. From germline, CDR1 is SEHNR and CDR2 FQNEAQ (reference sequence). PCR was performed a second time for about 7 to 11 cycles using a sample-barcoded 5' primer and a J-beta primer mix. Every cDNA was tagged by a template-switch adaptor with 12 random nucleotides. TCRdb reanalysed the 5' RACE reads using MiXCR and keeps one entry per CDR3 protein. The data show 1,500,000 or so distinct CDR3 sequences, roughly two fifths seen once.

This clonotype was obtained from a young woman in good health. The sample taken for sequencing was blood. The chain carries TRBV7-9 and TRBJ2-1; possibly TRBD2 for D (6 bases). The CDR3 sequence: CASSSDYPPQFF. The CDR3 DNA reads as TGTGCCAGCAGCTCGGACTATCCACCGCAGTTCTTC.